The 28 T cell receptor beta chains below all came from one sample that was sequenced in a study of T cell responses to AZD1222 COVID-19 vaccine. TCRdb's copy holds only in-frame clones and misses some; the assay was immunoSEQ multiplex PCR. Among about 110,000 clones listed, around nine tenths were seen once. Sequenced here: peripheral blood, sampled on day 0 of AZD1222 vaccination. These receptors were collected from an adult in good health.

The rearrangement links TRBV10-2 to TRBJ2-1; no definite D call. The ends were cut back, 6 bases at V and 6 bases at J, with 9 bases in the middle. CDR3 length: 12 amino acids. The germline gives CDR1 WSHSY, CDR2 SAAADI. In DNA form, the CDR3 reads TGCGCCAGCAGAAGTCCTAGCAATGAGCAGTTCTTC. Its translation: CASRSPSNEQFF.

The chain combines TRBV7-3 with TRBJ2-2; the match to TRBD2 covers 8 bases. Losses at the gene ends were 5 bases for V and 2 bases for J; bases not matched to a gene: 10. CDR3 length equals 17 residues. Germline V gene sequence: CDR1 SGHTA, CDR2 FQGTGA. DNA for the CDR3: TGTGCCAGCAGCCCAAAGGGTACTAGCGGCAACACCGGGGAGCTGTTTTTT. Protein: CASSPKGTSGNTGELFF.

CDR3 bases: TGCAGCTTCACCCGGACTAGCGGGGCATACAATGAGCAGTTCTTC. This translates into CSFTRTSGAYNEQFF. V usage is TRBV29-1 and J usage is TRBJ2-1; 12 positions match TRBD2. Germline V gene lookup returns CDR1 SQVTM and CDR2 ANQGSEA. V gave up 8 bases and J gave up 4 bases; unmatched junction bases: 9. This CDR3 is built from 15 residues.

As to this clone: Other nucleotide sequences from this sample produce the same CDR3. The CDR3 DNA sequence: TGCGCCAGCAGCTTGGCAGGAAGTTCCTCTGGAAACACCATATATTTT. Protein product: CASSLAGSSSGNTIYF. This chain connects TRBV5-1 to TRBJ1-3; D is unclear. Germline V gene sequence: CDR1 SGHRS, CDR2 YFSETQ. Between the trimmed V and J ends, which lost 0 bases and 0 bases, there was a span of 10 bases. The CDR3 is 16 amino acids.

The rearrangement links TRBV6-5 to TRBJ2-7; 7 nucleotides agree with TRBD2. The V gene end was trimmed by 7 bases and the J gene end by 4 bases; junction bases not matched to a gene: 10. This CDR3 is built from 14 residues. CDR1 is MNHEY, CDR2 SVGAGI, per germline. CDR3: CASNPGGTAYEQYF. The CDR3, as DNA: TGTGCCAGCAACCCGGGGGGTACGGCGTACGAGCAGTACTTC.

The rearrangement joins TRBV4-3 to TRBJ2-3; 9 bases are a match to TRBD2. Germline trimming cut 4 bases from V and 5 bases from J; bases unmatched to any gene: 10. The CDR3 has 16 amino acids. Germline loops: CDR1 LGHNA, CDR2 YSLEER. Here the CDR3 DNA reads TGCGCCAGCAGCCCCAATGCGCGGGGGGGCATAGATACGCAGTATTTT. As protein: CASSPNARGGIDTQYF.

J is TRBJ2-7 and V is TRBV19; TRBD1 matches 8 bases. Germline V gene sequence: CDR1 LNHDA, CDR2 SQIVND (reference sequence). This CDR3 region has 14 residues. V dropped 6 bases and J dropped 7; count of bases not matched to a gene: 11. In nucleotides, the CDR3 is TGTGCCAGTAGCATTACCCGGGACAGGCAAGAGCAGTACTTC. It codes for CASSITRDRQEQYF.

The gene calls are TRBV12-3 or TRBV12-4 and TRBJ1-2; D is uncertain. Trimming left V 5 bases short and J 7 bases short, with 14 bases between. The CDR3 extends over 13 amino acids. The CDR3 DNA sequence: TGTGCCAGCAGTCCCCCGATTCGTTCTGGCTACACCTTC. It encodes CASSPPIRSGYTF.

The V and J genes are TRBV6-4 and TRBJ2-7; 7 bases are shared with TRBD1. Germline loops: CDR1 MRHNA, CDR2 SNTAGT. This CDR3 is 15 amino acids long. V was pared by 3 bases and J by 2 bases, with 7 bases of the junction left unmatched. The CDR3 loop reads CASSEALGTAYEQYF. The CDR3, as DNA: TGTGCCAGCAGTGAGGCCCTAGGGACAGCCTACGAGCAGTACTTC.

The rearrangement joins TRBV5-4 to TRBJ1-1; possibly TRBD1 for D (5 bases). The CDR3 spans 15 residues. Germline CDR1 is SGHNT and CDR2 is YYREEE (reference sequence). V shed 0 bases and J shed 4 bases, with 13 bases lying between them. The CDR3 DNA reads TGTGCCAGCAGCTTGGCGAGGGGCGTCGGCACTGAAGCTTTCTTT. Translation: CASSLARGVGTEAFF.

V and J are TRBV7-3 and TRBJ1-5; 7 bases are a match to TRBD1. V shed 4 bases, J shed 7 bases, and the junction held 7 bases outside the gene matches. This CDR3 comprises 14 residues. Germline CDR1 reads SGHTA; CDR2 reads FQGTGA. In DNA, the CDR3 is TGTGCCAGCAGCTCACCGGGACAGAGGCAGCCCCAGCATTTT. Protein: CASSSPGQRQPQHF.

The chain recombines TRBV2 with TRBJ2-5; 16 bases agree with TRBD2. This CDR3 has 16 amino acids. The germline V gene encodes CDR1 SNHLY and CDR2 FYNNEI. V dropped 8 bases and J dropped 2; count of bases not matched to a gene: 5. CDR3 sequence reads: CASGPGLAGGQETQYF. CDR3 coding DNA: TGTGCCAGCGGCCCGGGACTAGCGGGGGGGCAAGAGACCCAGTACTTC.

For the CDR3, the DNA is TGTGCCAGCTCACCAGGGGGCTCTACGCAGTATTTT. Its protein product is CASSPGGSTQYF. The chain carries TRBV18 and TRBJ2-3; possibly TRBD1 for D (6 bases). Germline V gives CDR1 KGHSH, CDR2 LQKENI. This CDR3 is built from 12 residues. V lost 2 bases, J lost 8 bases, and 8 bases lay in between. Filled out from reference TRBV18 and TRBJ2-3, the complete variable domain reads NAGVMQNPRHLVRRRGQEARLRCSPMKGHSHVYWYRQLPEEGLKFMVYLQKENIIDESGMPKERFSAEFPKEGPSILRIQQVVRGDSAAYFCASSPGGSTQYFGPGTRLTVL.

This sequence joins TRBV3-1 (or the pseudogene TRBV3-2) and TRBJ2-1; the match to TRBD1 covers 9 bases. The CDR3 runs to 16 residues. Per the germline V gene, CDR1 is LGHDT and CDR2 is YNNKEL (reference sequence). J gave up 6 bases and V 2 bases, and 8 bases lay outside the gene matches. For the CDR3, the DNA is TGTGCCAGCAGCCAACGAACCGGGACAGGGAGCAATGAGCAGTTCTTC. Translated: CASSQRTGTGSNEQFF.

V usage is TRBV3-1 (or the pseudogene TRBV3-2) and J usage is TRBJ1-1, with D perhaps matching TRBD1 (6 bases). CDR1 is LGHDT and CDR2 is YNNKEL in the germline V gene (reference sequence). The V and J ends lost 8 bases and 4 bases respectively, with 11 bases between them. The CDR3 has 12 amino acids. The CDR3 protein is CASGGASTEAFF. The CDR3 nucleotides are TGTGCCAGCGGGGGGGCGTCCACTGAAGCTTTCTTT.

Only one count was recorded for this clone. J is TRBJ2-2 and V is TRBV11-2, with unresolved D. This CDR3 contains 11 residues. Germline V gives CDR1 SGHAT, CDR2 FQNNGV. Trimming cost V 3 bases and J 6 bases, with 2 bases left between them. The CDR3 DNA reads TGTGCCAGCAGCTTCCCCGGGGAGCTGTTTTTT. Protein product: CASSFPGELFF.

The chain uses TRBV5-1 and TRBJ2-7; TRBD1 matches 7 bases. Germline V CDR1 and CDR2: SGHRS, YFSETQ. J gave up 3 bases and V 4 bases, and 7 bases lay outside the gene matches. The CDR3 is 14 amino acids. The CDR3 loop is CASSNRDSNYEQYF. Written as DNA, the CDR3 is TGCGCCAGCAGCAACCGGGACAGCAACTACGAGCAGTACTTC.

This chain links TRBV5-1 with TRBJ1-2, with no clear D. Germline CDR1 and CDR2: SGHRS and YFSETQ. Trimming removed 4 bases at V and 4 bases at J, with 11 bases between. The CDR3 loop spans 13 amino acids. This CDR3 reads CASSRTEGYGYTF. The CDR3 DNA sequence: TGCGCCAGCAGCCGGACCGAGGGCTATGGCTACACCTTC.

V gene TRBV9 combines with J gene TRBJ2-2; D call uncertain. This CDR3 comprises 12 residues. The ends were cut back, 5 bases at V and 5 bases at J, with 7 bases in the middle. Germline loops: CDR1 SGDLS, CDR2 YYNGEE. The CDR3 sequence is CASRGITGELFF. The CDR3 nucleotides are TGTGCCAGCAGGGGTATAACCGGGGAGCTGTTTTTT.

The count of this clone is one. This chain's CDR3 is CASSLRRVSYNEQFF. The CDR3 DNA sequence: TGCGCCAGCAGCTTGCGTAGGGTATCGTACAATGAGCAGTTCTTC. V is TRBV5-1 and J is TRBJ2-1, with D unclear. The CDR3 has 15 amino acids. Trimming stripped 1 base from V and 4 bases from J, with 12 bases between. Germline lookup yields CDR1 SGHRS and CDR2 YFSETQ.

The chain links TRBV30 to TRBJ2-7; weak D call: TRBD2 (6 bases). V lost 0 bases and J 0 bases, leaving 12 bases between the germline ends. The germline V gene has CDR1 GTSNPN and CDR2 SVGIG (reference sequence). The CDR3 contains 15 residues. In nucleotides, the CDR3 is TGTGCCTGGAGTGTCGGACGGGGACTCTCCTACGAGCAGTACTTC. Translation gives CAWSVGRGLSYEQYF.

V and J are TRBV7-2 and TRBJ2-5, with unresolved D. The CDR3 runs 13 residues. The germline gives CDR1 SGHTA, CDR2 FQGNSA. The V and J ends lost 3 bases and 2 bases respectively, with 7 bases between them. The CDR3 DNA reads as TGTGCCAGCAGCTTTTCGGCACAAGAGACCCAGTACTTC. This translates into CASSFSAQETQYF.

V usage is TRBV18 and J usage is TRBJ2-6; D could derive from TRBD1 or TRBD2 (5 bases each). Per the germline V gene, CDR1 is KGHSH and CDR2 is LQKENI. V lost 0 bases and J lost 2, with 8 bases in between. This CDR3 spans 16 amino acids. CDR3 region: CASSPPQGPGANVLTF. CDR3 bases: TGTGCCAGCTCACCACCTCAGGGACCTGGGGCCAACGTCCTGACTTTC.

The rearrangement uses TRBV5-1 and TRBJ2-7; TRBD1 matches 9 bases. This CDR3 comprises 14 residues. J gave up 5 bases and V 7 bases, and 10 bases lay outside the gene matches. Germline V gene sequence: CDR1 SGHRS, CDR2 YFSETQ. The CDR3 sequence: CASSGTGNSNEQYF. The CDR3 DNA reads as TGCGCCAGCTCGGGGACAGGGAATTCTAACGAGCAGTACTTC.

The chain is built from TRBV6-4 and TRBJ1-1, with TRBD1 as a possible D gene (6 bases). The CDR3 is 13 amino acids. Looked up from germline, CDR1 is MRHNA and CDR2 is SNTAGT. Trimming shortened V by 5 bases and J by 2 bases, and 9 bases separated the two germline ends. CDR3 protein: CASSYRVNTEAFF. DNA for the CDR3: TGTGCCAGCAGTTACAGGGTTAACACTGAAGCTTTCTTT.

The chain combines TRBV30 with TRBJ1-1; D perhaps matches TRBD1 (5 bases). V lost 5 bases, J lost 2 bases, and 24 bases lay in between. Germline CDR1 and CDR2: GTSNPN and SVGIG (reference sequence). The CDR3 contains 17 residues. CDR3 sequence (DNA): TGTGCCTGGGTTTCGGGGCGGGGTAGGGTAAGCAACACTGAAGCTTTCTTT. Encoded protein: CAWVSGRGRVSNTEAFF.

J is TRBJ2-7 and V is TRBV28; 10 nucleotides line up with TRBD1. The J segment lost 6 bases and the V segment lost 2 bases, leaving 7 bases of the junction unmatched. The V gene's germline CDR1 is MDHEN and CDR2 SYDVKM. The CDR3 runs 15 residues. The CDR3 loop reads CASSLTGTGDGEQYF. In DNA form, the CDR3 reads TGTGCCAGCAGTTTAACCGGGACAGGGGACGGCGAGCAGTACTTC.

This chain links TRBV14 with TRBJ2-5, with 8 bases fitting TRBD1. V shed 1 base and J 2 bases; nucleotides not matched to a gene: 6. The CDR3 contains 16 residues. Germline lookup yields CDR1 SGHDN and CDR2 FVKESK. The CDR3 here is CASSQGWTGLQETQYF. Here the CDR3 DNA reads TGTGCCAGCAGCCAAGGGTGGACAGGGTTGCAAGAGACCCAGTACTTC.